One sample yielded the 10 T cell receptor beta chains listed below, sequenced in a study of cytomegalovirus exposure and HLA in healthy donors. PCR amplification relied on 60 Vbeta primers (plus 13 Jbeta primers). Only in-frame clones appear in the TCRdb table, and some are missing; sequencing was by immunoSEQ multiplex PCR. This sample has about 170,000 clones; more than 75% occur once, and the top ten carry around 2.5%. The sequencing input was PBMCs. Receptors were obtained from a man aged 30-40 years in good health and CMV-seropositive.

This chain links TRBV19 with TRBJ2-1; D possibly corresponds to TRBD2 (6 bases). Per germline, CDR1 LNHDA and CDR2 SQIVND (reference sequence). This CDR3 has 14 residues. V was clipped by 4 bases and J by 3 bases, with 10 bases between them. This CDR3 is CASSTGLNYNEQFF. As DNA, the CDR3 is TGTGCCAGTAGTACGGGACTTAACTACAATGAGCAGTTCTTC.

This clone is a singleton in its sample. The V call is TRBV11-1, the J call TRBJ2-1, with TRBD2 matching 7 bases. The CDR3 contains 15 residues. Germline CDR1 SGHAT, CDR2 FQDESV (reference sequence). Losses at the gene ends were 1 base for V and 8 bases for J; bases not matched to a gene: 8. The CDR3: CASSLGGIAGDEQFF. The CDR3 DNA is TGTGCCAGCAGCTTAGGGGGTATAGCGGGCGATGAGCAGTTCTTC.

This chain uses TRBV9 with TRBJ1-6, with D perhaps matching TRBD1 (6 bases). CDR3 length: 14 residues. The germline CDR1 and CDR2 sequences are SGDLS and YYNGEE. Trimming left V 3 bases short and J 7 bases short, with 11 bases between. CDR3 region: CASSGTARNSPLHF. The DNA of the CDR3 is TGTGCCAGCAGCGGGACAGCGCGGAATTCACCCCTCCACTTT.

The V call is TRBV19, the J call TRBJ2-5, with D perhaps matching TRBD2 (6 bases). The V gene's germline CDR1 is LNHDA and CDR2 SQIVND (reference sequence). V dropped 2 bases and J dropped 3 bases, with 7 bases sitting between them. The CDR3 covers 13 residues. This CDR3 is CASSITGEETQYF. CDR3 DNA sequence: TGTGCCAGTAGTATAACGGGAGAAGAGACCCAGTACTTC.

The chain couples TRBV28 to TRBJ2-7; 10 bases fit TRBD2. After removal of 5 bases from V and 3 bases from J, the junction contained 7 bases not matched to a gene. Looked up from germline, CDR1 is MDHEN and CDR2 is SYDVKM. The CDR3 runs to 15 residues. The CDR3: CASSALAGVNYEQYV. The CDR3 nucleotides are TGTGCCAGCAGTGCGCTAGCGGGGGTGAACTACGAGCAGTACGTC.

J is TRBJ2-5 and V is TRBV29-1; D remains unclear. The ends were cut back, 5 bases at V and 4 bases at J, with 20 bases in the middle. CDR3 length: 15 residues. In germline, CDR1 is SQVTM, CDR2 ANQGSEA. CDR3 protein: CSVLRVGVSGETQYF. CDR3 nucleotides: TGCAGCGTTTTAAGAGTGGGCGTTAGTGGAGAGACCCAGTACTTC.

The chain recombines TRBV6-5 with TRBJ2-3; D is unresolved. With 2 bases removed from V and 2 bases from J, the gap between germline ends came to 11 bases. Germline CDR1 reads MNHEY; CDR2 reads SVGAGI. The CDR3 runs to 15 residues. The CDR3 DNA is TGTGCCAGCAGTTACAAAGACCGACTCACAGATACGCAGTATTTT. Translation: CASSYKDRLTDTQYF.

The chain has TRBV9 and TRBJ2-2; 7 positions agree with TRBD1. The CDR3 consists of 17 residues. Per the germline V gene, CDR1 is SGDLS and CDR2 is YYNGEE. The V segment lost 1 base and the J segment 4 bases; nucleotides outside the gene matches: 10. The CDR3 protein is CASSVFRDSYSTGELFF. The DNA for the CDR3 is TGTGCCAGCAGCGTATTCCGGGACAGCTATTCCACCGGGGAGCTGTTTTTT.

The V call is TRBV7-2, the J call TRBJ1-5; TRBD1 might be the D (5 bases). CDR1 is SGHTA, CDR2 FQGNSA, per germline. Trimming stripped 6 bases from V and 0 bases from J, with 12 bases between. The CDR3 is made up of 15 amino acids. In DNA form, the CDR3 reads TGTGCCAGCAGTAGGACACTTTATAGCAATCAGCCCCAGCATTTT. It translates to CASSRTLYSNQPQHF. Full variable domain (rest looked up from reference TRBV7-2 and TRBJ1-5): GAGVSQSPSNKVTEKGKDVELRCDPISGHTALYWYRQSLGQGLEFLIYFQGNSAPDKSGLPSDRFSAERTGGSVSTLTIQRTQQEDSAVYLCASSRTLYSNQPQHFGDGTRLSIL.

This clone was recorded once. The chain is built from TRBV9 and TRBJ1-4; possible D gene TRBD1, 5 bases. V lost 0 bases to trimming and J lost 13 bases, with 16 bases between them. CDR3 length equals 14 residues. Per germline, CDR1 SGDLS and CDR2 YYNGEE. The CDR3 region has the DNA TGTGCCAGCAGCGTAGGCTCCGGGGGGGAGAGACTGTTTTTT. Translated: CASSVGSGGERLFF.